This TCR beta chain was recovered during a study of blood T cell repertoires in COVID-19 (dated by TCRdb to about 2020). Background for the entire study: The collaborator samples originated in the United States, Italy and Spain and spanned the acute and convalescent phases of COVID-19. The material from the prospective study consisted of cDNA or gDNA derived from T cells, B-cell-depleted T cells, or PBMCs. Subjects who had been exposed to COVID-19, were actively infected with it, or had recovered from it provided the deeply sampled blood TCRbeta repertoires that made up the dataset. The repertoires were released in a freely available public database intended as a resource for research on the immune response to SARS-CoV-2. Samples were obtained from the ongoing ImmuneRACE study (first 160 participants) and from 1,254 subjects provided by 6 global collaborators. Nearly every sample came with metadata listing a de-identified subject ID, COVID-19 status, age in years and sex. Where available, HLA class I and class II types were taken from metadata supplied by the sample provider and were not determined by assay-based typing. Results the study describes overall, beyond this receptor: Clinical and demographic metadata were provided uncurated, with the amount varying by source and participant.

TCRbeta CDR3 regions were amplified from genomic DNA by means of the immunoSEQ Assay, a bias-controlled multiplex PCR. Regarding the original processing steps: The number of nucleated cells in each sample was estimated by amplification of reference gene primers within the assay. To quantify the absolute abundance of each unique TCRbeta CDR3 rearrangement, sequence reads were collapsed and filtered. For each sample, productive Simpson clonality was calculated by taking the square root of Simpson's diversity index across productive rearrangements. Sourced from immuneACCESS, this table was stored by TCRdb with only in-frame sequences that have V and J called. A share of the clones is absent; for the studies checked, an unresolved V gene accounts for under half, and the remainder has no known explanation. V and J calls plus clone size are reproduced from that table; the DNA served to infer D and trimming. For this sample the table gives 45,000 to 65,000 clones, of which 90% were detected only once. About 3.1% of the sample lies in the top ten.

Collaborating institutions collected whole blood in K2EDTA tubes following their own protocols. For TCRbeta analysis, collaborators shipped samples in one of three forms: frozen whole blood, isolated PBMCs, or DNA extracted from either of those sample types. This clone was detected once. What antigen it recognizes has not been identified. No base-level quality is on record; no much larger clone is a single base apart. The sample was peripheral blood. The TCR comes from a human donor in a cohort sampled during active COVID-19.

The nucleotide sequence is given as TGTGCCAGCAGCGGCTTTCCAGGGCGGACCGGGGAGCTGTTTTTT. Its protein reads: CASSGFPGRTGELFF. The chain links TRBV9 with TRBJ2-2; TRBD1 is a possible D gene, resting on 5 matching bases. From a lookup of the germline V gene, CDR1 and CDR2 are SGDLS and YYNGEE. Relative to germline, V is 3 bases shorter and J is 5 bases shorter, with 14 bases between their ends. Counted from cysteine to phenylalanine, this CDR3 has 15 amino acids. CDR3 DNA only is kept here, 45 bases in frame from base 1.